These 3 T cell receptor beta chains share one sample of origin, sequenced in a study of blood T cells in healthy people across ages. It was with a sample-barcoded 5' primer and a J-beta primer mix that a second PCR of roughly 7 to 12 cycles was run. TCRdb recomputed calls from the 5' RACE reads with MiXCR, one row per CDR3 protein. Counted here are about 1.8 million distinct CDR3 sequences, roughly 50% occurring once; the ten biggest clones make up roughly 2.1%. Sequenced input: blood. These receptor sequences come from a woman between 35 and 50 years old in good health.

This clonotype was recorded a few times. The rearrangement joins TRBV4-3 to TRBJ2-3; 8 nucleotides match TRBD2. V trimming: 2 bases; J trimming: 1 base; junction bases outside the gene matches: 2. This CDR3 is 15 amino acids long. The germline V gene has CDR1 LGHNA and CDR2 YSLEER. DNA for the CDR3: TGCGCCAGCAGCCAACAGACTAGCGGCACAGATACGCAGTATTTT. Its translation: CASSQQTSGTDTQYF.

V gene TRBV6-6 combines with J gene TRBJ2-5; TRBD1 might be the D (5 bases). The CDR3 is 14 residues long. CDR1 MNHNY and CDR2 SVGAGI come from the germline V gene (reference sequence). V was clipped by 1 base and J by 2 bases, with 8 bases between them. Here the CDR3 reads CASSYLTVQETQYF. CDR3 sequence (DNA): TGTGCCAGCAGTTACTTGACAGTTCAAGAGACCCAGTACTTC.

This clonotype was recorded once. V is TRBV6-5 and J is TRBJ1-2; D is perhaps TRBD1 (6 bases). Trimming removed 1 base from V and 13 bases from J, with 19 bases in between. Germline V lookup: CDR1 MNHEY, CDR2 SVGAGI. This CDR3 spans 14 amino acids. The CDR3, as DNA: TGTGCCAGCAGTTACTGGGGACATCAAGGTTCCGGCACCTTC. It codes for CASSYWGHQGSGTF.